This T cell receptor (beta chain) was found in a study of T cell clonality in common variable immunodeficiency. Study results and limitations: TCRbeta clonality was increased in CVID versus healthy controls. CVID subjects shared fewer TCRbeta clones than healthy controls did. Links between repertoire features and CVID complications were heterogeneity-limited. Reportedly, TCR beta sequences from common variable immunodeficiency showed fewer deletions and N-nucleotide insertions.

TCRdb's copy holds only in-frame clones and misses some; the assay was immunoSEQ multiplex PCR. The sample includes about 28,000 clones, none of them occurring once. V shed 6 bases and J 6 bases; nucleotides not matched to a gene: 6. The CDR3 is made up of 13 amino acids. Germline CDR1 reads MRHNA; CDR2 reads SNTAGT. Each donor provided roughly 4.5 to 9 ml of heparinized whole blood. This clone was counted at least ten times. Its antigen remains unknown. The missing CDR3 end, 3 residues past where the read stops, is filled in from the germline J gene. Input material: peripheral blood mononuclear cells. This chain uses TRBV6-4 with TRBJ2-3, with 7 nucleotides matching TRBD2. This TCR came from a human donor with common variable immunodeficiency. Here the CDR3 reads CASRASGEDTQYF. Incomplete CDR3 DNA: TGTGCCAGCAGAGCTAGCGGTGAGGATACG.